Each of the 5 T cell receptor beta chains below was sequenced from the same sample in a study of blood T cells in healthy people across ages. A sample-barcoded 5' primer and a J-beta primer mix were used in a second PCR of about 6 to 12 cycles. TCRdb reprocessed the 5' RACE reads with MiXCR, giving one entry per CDR3 protein. The sample lists around 670,000 distinct CDR3 sequences, approximately 30% occurring once. The sequencing input was blood. These receptors were taken from an elderly woman in good health.

Remarks on this clonotype: The junction departs from the called germline gene at one end, perhaps through a read error. The chain carries TRBV29-1 and TRBJ1-2, with a tentative D call TRBD1 (5 bases). The CDR3 sequence is 12 residues long. CDR1 and CDR2 (germline): SQVTM, ANQGSEA. CDR3 sequence reads: CSGILGVYGYIF. The DNA for the CDR3 is TGCAGCGGAATTTTGGGGGTCTATGGCTACATCTTC.

To note about this clonotype: A much larger clonotype is one base distant, so this may be a read error. This chain connects TRBV20-1 to TRBJ1-1; D is undetermined. The CDR3 totals 14 residues. With 1 base removed from V and 3 bases from J, the gap between germline ends came to 12 bases. Germline lookup yields CDR1 DFQATT and CDR2 SNEGSKA (reference sequence). The CDR3 region has the DNA TGCAGTGCTAGAGCCAGGAGAAAGGACACTGAAGCTTTCTTT. This sequence encodes CSARARRKDTEAFF.

The chain uses TRBV7-2 and TRBJ1-6, with D uncertain. Germline V gene sequence: CDR1 SGHTA, CDR2 FQGNSA. The CDR3 covers 18 residues. Trimming took off 1 base at V and 0 bases at J, with 13 bases between the two ends. The CDR3, as DNA: TGTGCCAGCAGCTTAGATCAGTGGGTGAGCTCCTATAATTCACCCCTCCACTTT. This sequence encodes CASSLDQWVSSYNSPLHF. Based on the CDR3 plus reference TRBV7-2 and TRBJ1-6, the full variable domain is GAGVSQSPSNKVTEKGKDVELRCDPISGHTALYWYRQSLGQGLEFLIYFQGNSAPDKSGLPSDRFSAERTGGSVSTLTIQRTQQEDSAVYLCASSLDQWVSSYNSPLHFGNGTRLTVT.

The rearrangement links TRBV7-2 to TRBJ2-7, with 8 bases that match TRBD1. J was trimmed by 5 bases and V by 5 bases; bases with no gene match: 8. The CDR3 consists of 14 residues. Germline CDR1 SGHTA, CDR2 FQGNSA. The CDR3 is CASSDRQGRNEQYF. The CDR3 DNA is TGTGCCAGCAGCGACCGACAGGGGAGGAACGAGCAGTACTTC.

J is TRBJ2-2 and V is TRBV6-1; D may be TRBD2 (6 bases). Germline CDR1 MNHNS, CDR2 SASEGT. V was pared by 8 bases and J by 1 base, with 11 bases between. The CDR3 runs to 14 residues. CDR3 amino acids: CASRQGGNTGELFF. CDR3 nucleotides: TGTGCCAGCCGCCAGGGAGGGAACACCGGGGAGCTGTTTTTT.